This T cell receptor (beta chain) appears in the sequencing data of a study of tumor and adjacent non-tumor tissue in lung cancer. Overall study: The patients, approximately 9 men and several women, were about 30 to 76 with stage I to III disease. Each sample yielded about 4.17 million productive TCRbeta reads on average. Study results and caveats: Compared with tumor, normal lung showed significantly lower TCR diversity.

A modified ARM-PCR protocol with three rounds of nested PCR amplified TCRbeta. MiXCR was run by TCRdb on the multiplex PCR reads, yielding one entry per CDR3 protein. The table has roughly 200,000 distinct CDR3 sequences, around 70% seen once; the top ten hold less than 25%. The CDR3 consists of 15 residues. The V and J ends lost 5 bases and 1 base, in that order; junction bases with no gene match: 7. CDR1 and CDR2 from the germline V gene are SGHAT and FQNNGV. The sample holds many counts of this clonotype. Its antigen is unknown. The template was RNA from unsorted bulk tissue. Chemotherapy-naive patients with new lung cancer underwent thoracic surgery in China, August–late 2014.

This receptor was obtained from a man in his 60s with non-small cell lung cancer. The sequencing sample was made of lung tumor tissue. The chain uses TRBV11-2 and TRBJ1-1, with 7 positions matching TRBD1. CDR3 nucleotide sequence: TGTGCCAGCAGCGCATTGGGACAGCAGAACACTGAAGCTTTCTTT. This gives the protein CASSALGQQNTEAFF.